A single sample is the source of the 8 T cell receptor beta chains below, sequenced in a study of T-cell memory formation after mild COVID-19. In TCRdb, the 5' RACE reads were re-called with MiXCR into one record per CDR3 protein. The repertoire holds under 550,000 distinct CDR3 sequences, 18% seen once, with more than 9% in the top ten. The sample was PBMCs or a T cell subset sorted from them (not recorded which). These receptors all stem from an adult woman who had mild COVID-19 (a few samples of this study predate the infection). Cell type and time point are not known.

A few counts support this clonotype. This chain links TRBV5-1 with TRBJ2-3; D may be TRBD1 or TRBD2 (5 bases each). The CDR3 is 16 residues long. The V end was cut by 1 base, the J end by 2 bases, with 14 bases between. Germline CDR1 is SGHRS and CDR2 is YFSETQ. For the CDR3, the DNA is TGCGCCAGCAGCTTGCATCCGGGGCCTAACACAGATACGCAGTATTTT. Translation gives CASSLHPGPNTDTQYF. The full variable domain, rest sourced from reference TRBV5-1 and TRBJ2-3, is KAGVTQTPRYLIKTRGQQVTLSCSPISGHRSVSWYQQTPGQGLQFLFEYFSETQRNKGNFPGRFSGRQFSNSRSEMNVSTLELGDSALYLCASSLHPGPNTDTQYFGPGTRLTVL.

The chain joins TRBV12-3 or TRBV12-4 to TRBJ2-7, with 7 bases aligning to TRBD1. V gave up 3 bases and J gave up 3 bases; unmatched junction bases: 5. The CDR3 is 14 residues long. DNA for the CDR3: TGTGCCAGCAGTTTGTCGGCAGGGGGCTACGAGCAGTACTTC. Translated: CASSLSAGGYEQYF.

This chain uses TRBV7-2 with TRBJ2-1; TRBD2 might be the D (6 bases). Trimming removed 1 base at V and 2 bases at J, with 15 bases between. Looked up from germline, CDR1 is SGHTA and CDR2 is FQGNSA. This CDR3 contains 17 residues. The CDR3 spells CASSLGGSAGPYNEQFF. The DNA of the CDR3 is TGTGCCAGCAGCTTAGGTGGATCCGCGGGGCCCTACAATGAGCAGTTCTTC.

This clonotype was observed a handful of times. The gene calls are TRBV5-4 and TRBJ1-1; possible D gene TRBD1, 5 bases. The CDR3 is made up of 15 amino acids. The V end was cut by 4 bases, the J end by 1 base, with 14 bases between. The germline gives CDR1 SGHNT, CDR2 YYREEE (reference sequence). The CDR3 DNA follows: TGTGCCAGCAGCATCGGGACCCCATCGAACACTGAAGCTTTCTTT. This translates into CASSIGTPSNTEAFF.

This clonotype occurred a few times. The CDR3 protein is CASSYSTAYKYEQYF. In DNA form, the CDR3 reads TGTGCCAGCAGTTACTCGACAGCGTACAAGTACGAGCAGTACTTC. The gene calls are TRBV6-5 and TRBJ2-7, with D tentatively TRBD1 (5 bases). Germline CDR1 reads MNHEY; CDR2 reads SVGAGI. Trimming left V 0 bases short and J 4 bases short, with 13 bases between. The CDR3 runs to 15 residues.

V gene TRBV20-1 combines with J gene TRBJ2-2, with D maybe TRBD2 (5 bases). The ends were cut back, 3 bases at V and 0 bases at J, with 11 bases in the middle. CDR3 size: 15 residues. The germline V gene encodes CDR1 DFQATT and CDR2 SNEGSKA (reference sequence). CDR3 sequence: CSARRSGANTGELFF. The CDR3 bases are TGCAGTGCTAGGAGAAGCGGAGCGAACACCGGGGAGCTGTTTTTT.

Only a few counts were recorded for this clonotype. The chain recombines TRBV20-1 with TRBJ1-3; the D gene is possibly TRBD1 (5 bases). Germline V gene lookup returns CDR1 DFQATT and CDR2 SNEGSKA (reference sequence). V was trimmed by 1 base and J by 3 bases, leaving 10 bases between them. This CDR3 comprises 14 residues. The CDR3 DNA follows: TGCAGTGCTAGAGTCGGGGGGGATGGAAACACCATATATTTT. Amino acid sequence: CSARVGGDGNTIYF.

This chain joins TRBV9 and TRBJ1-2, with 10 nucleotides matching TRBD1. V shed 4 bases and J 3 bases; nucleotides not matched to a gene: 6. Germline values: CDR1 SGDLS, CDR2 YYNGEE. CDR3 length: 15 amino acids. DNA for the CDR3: TGTGCCAGCAGCACCCCCGGGACAGGGGACTATGGCTACACCTTC. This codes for CASSTPGTGDYGYTF.